The T cell receptor (beta chain) described here comes from a study of shared clonotypes between healthy human individuals. On the study more broadly: Donors consisted of a couple of women and a few men between 18 and 49.

Germline V gives CDR1 ENHRY, CDR2 SYGVKD. The CDR3 is made up of 14 amino acids. V lost 6 bases to trimming and J lost 5 bases; unmatched junction nucleotides: 1. The investigators split CD4+ cells into a CD45RA+ naive subset and a CD45RA-negative memory subset. The run depth of the assay was deep. Methods used by the authors: As immunoSEQ supplied junction-only sequences (without quality scores), filtering differed. Here immunoSEQ multiplex PCR was the method, and the copy in TCRdb shows in-frame clones only, minus some. Clone size and V and J calls were adopted from that table, with D and trimming inferred from the DNA. The data contain roughly 1,100,000 clones, 60% to 80% of them seen just once; the ten biggest clones take up about 1.5%.

Sequenced: memory CD4+ T cells sorted from blood. Subset defined: CD45RA-negative fraction. The chain uses TRBV10-3 and TRBJ2-2; 12 bases are a match to TRBD2. This clonotype was obtained from a man between 18 and 29 years old in good health. The CDR3 sequence is CAISGLAGTGELFF. In DNA form, the CDR3 reads TGTGCCATCAGCGGACTAGCGGGAACCGGGGAGCTGTTTTTT.